The 14 T cell receptor beta chains given below trace back to one sample, sequenced in a study of PD-1 blockade in mismatch repair-deficient tumors. Data came from immunoSEQ multiplex PCR; TCRdb stores just in-frame clones and leaves some out. The sample holds 100,000 to 150,000 clones, about 88% seen once. The starting material was peripheral blood, obtained 44 weeks after starting pembrolizumab. The receptors were sampled from an adult with mismatch repair-deficient cancer.

The chain is built from TRBV7-2 and TRBJ2-7; 15 nucleotides match TRBD2. Germline lookup yields CDR1 SGHTA and CDR2 FQGNSA. The junction had 6 bases not matched to a gene; V was cut back by 5 bases and J by 4 bases. The CDR3 is 16 residues long. The chain's CDR3 is CASSRTSGRARYEQYF. CDR3 sequence (DNA): TGTGCCAGCAGCCGGACTAGCGGGAGGGCCAGGTACGAGCAGTACTTC.

This chain uses TRBV5-4 with TRBJ2-7; TRBD1 matches 7 bases. After removal of 1 base from V and 1 base from J, the junction contained 5 bases not matched to a gene. This CDR3 is 15 amino acids long. CDR1 and CDR2 (germline): SGHNT, YYREEE (reference sequence). In DNA, the CDR3 is TGTGCCAGCAGCTTGTCCCAGGGGGTTTCCTACGAGCAGTACTTC. Its translation: CASSLSQGVSYEQYF. Together with reference TRBV5-4 and TRBJ2-7, the CDR3 gives the full variable domain: ETGVTQSPTHLIKTRGQQVTLRCSSQSGHNTVSWYQQALGQGPQFIFQYYREEENGRGNFPPRFSGLQFPNYSSELNVNALELDDSALYLCASSLSQGVSYEQYFGPGTRLTVT.

The chain employs TRBV6-5 and TRBJ2-7; tentative D call: TRBD1 (6 bases). The CDR3 spans 14 residues. Looked up from germline, CDR1 is MNHEY and CDR2 is SVGAGI. Between the trimmed V and J ends, which lost 5 bases and 2 bases, there was a span of 13 bases. CDR3 sequence: CASSQTGSPYEQYF. The CDR3 DNA sequence: TGTGCCAGCAGTCAAACAGGGTCCCCCTACGAGCAGTACTTC.

The chain couples TRBV28 to TRBJ2-7; D perhaps matches TRBD2 (6 bases). Deletions cut 2 bases from V and 2 bases from J, with 19 bases between. This CDR3 spans 17 amino acids. The germline V gene encodes CDR1 MDHEN and CDR2 SYDVKM. This CDR3 is CASSLHSPGVTTYEQYF. The CDR3 DNA reads as TGTGCCAGCAGTTTACATTCCCCGGGGGTGACGACCTACGAGCAGTACTTC.

The chain recombines TRBV25-1 with TRBJ2-1, with 7 bases identical to TRBD2. CDR1 and CDR2 (germline): MGHDK, SYGVNS. The CDR3 runs 13 residues. V was clipped by 2 bases and J by 7 bases; unmatched bases: 2. The CDR3 loop reads CASSEAGENEQFF. CDR3 in DNA: TGTGCCAGCAGTGAAGCGGGGGAGAATGAGCAGTTCTTC.

The V call is TRBV6-5, the J call TRBJ2-2; 10 nucleotides align to TRBD1. After removal of 7 bases from V and 7 bases from J, the junction contained 9 bases not matched to a gene. Germline V lookup: CDR1 MNHEY, CDR2 SVGAGI. The length of the CDR3 is 15 residues. CDR3 nucleotides: TGTGCCAGCACTTCCGGGACAGGGGCTTTCGGGGAGCTGTTTTTT. Its translation is CASTSGTGAFGELFF.

This clone came up once. The chain employs TRBV9 and TRBJ2-7, with a weak D call TRBD2 (6 bases). CDR3 size: 16 residues. Trimming shortened V by 2 bases and J by 0 bases, and 15 bases separated the two germline ends. Germline V lookup: CDR1 SGDLS, CDR2 YYNGEE. The CDR3 spells CASSVAGTGSSYEQYF. The CDR3 DNA reads as TGTGCCAGCAGCGTGGCCGGGACTGGGAGCTCCTACGAGCAGTACTTC.

This chain uses TRBV4-1 with TRBJ1-4; TRBD1 is a possible D gene (5 bases). The V gene lost 0 bases and the J gene lost 6 bases, with 17 bases spanning the gap. CDR1 MGHRA and CDR2 YSYEKL come from the germline V gene. The CDR3 is made up of 17 amino acids. The CDR3 protein is CASSQDALRDVDEKLFF. The CDR3 DNA reads as TGCGCCAGCAGCCAAGATGCATTACGGGACGTTGATGAAAAACTGTTTTTT.

V usage is TRBV27 and J usage is TRBJ2-7; no firm D call. V gave up 6 bases and J gave up 0 bases, with 12 bases separating them. The CDR3 length is 14 residues. Germline CDR1 and CDR2: MNHEY and SMNVEV (reference sequence). The CDR3 reads CASRGDGRSYEQYF. CDR3 DNA: TGTGCCAGCAGGGGTGACGGTCGCTCCTACGAGCAGTACTTC.

V and J are TRBV2 and TRBJ2-7; maybe TRBD2 (5 bases). V was cut by 10 bases and J by 0 bases, with 16 bases left in between. Germline CDR1 SNHLY, CDR2 FYNNEI. The length of the CDR3 is 14 residues. CDR3: CAMAMTGYSYEQYF. CDR3 coding DNA: TGTGCCATGGCGATGACGGGGTACTCCTACGAGCAGTACTTC.

The V and J genes are TRBV5-8 and TRBJ2-1, with TRBD2 identical over 8 bases. There are 15 residues in the CDR3. V dropped 4 bases and J dropped 1; count of bases not matched to a gene: 4. Germline V gene lookup returns CDR1 SGHTS and CDR2 YDEGEE. CDR3 in amino acids: CASSLERGSYNEQFF. CDR3 sequence (DNA): TGTGCCAGCAGCCTGGAGCGGGGGTCCTACAATGAGCAGTTCTTC.

This clone was detected only a few times. The rearrangement uses TRBV7-3 and TRBJ1-2, with D tentatively TRBD1 (5 bases). The CDR3 loop spans 13 amino acids. Germline CDR1 SGHTA, CDR2 FQGTGA. The V end was cut by 5 bases, the J end by 1 base, with 8 bases between. In DNA, the CDR3 is TGTGCCAGCAGCCAAGACAGTAACTATGGCTACACCTTC. Its translation is CASSQDSNYGYTF.

The V gene is TRBV29-1, the J gene TRBJ2-1; D gene uncertain. The V gene's germline CDR1 is SQVTM and CDR2 ANQGSEA. V lost 7 bases to trimming and J lost 3 bases, with 13 bases between them. The CDR3 has 13 residues. The CDR3 sequence is CSALPLHYNEQFF. In DNA, the CDR3 is TGCAGCGCCCTGCCCTTACACTACAATGAGCAGTTCTTC.

The V gene is TRBV21-1, the J gene TRBJ2-7. TRBV21-1 is classified as a pseudogene. The CDR3 totals 13 residues. The CDR3 protein is CASSKVVGSEQYF. DNA for the CDR3: TGTGCCAGCAGCAAAGTCGTTGGATCCGAGCAGTACTTC.